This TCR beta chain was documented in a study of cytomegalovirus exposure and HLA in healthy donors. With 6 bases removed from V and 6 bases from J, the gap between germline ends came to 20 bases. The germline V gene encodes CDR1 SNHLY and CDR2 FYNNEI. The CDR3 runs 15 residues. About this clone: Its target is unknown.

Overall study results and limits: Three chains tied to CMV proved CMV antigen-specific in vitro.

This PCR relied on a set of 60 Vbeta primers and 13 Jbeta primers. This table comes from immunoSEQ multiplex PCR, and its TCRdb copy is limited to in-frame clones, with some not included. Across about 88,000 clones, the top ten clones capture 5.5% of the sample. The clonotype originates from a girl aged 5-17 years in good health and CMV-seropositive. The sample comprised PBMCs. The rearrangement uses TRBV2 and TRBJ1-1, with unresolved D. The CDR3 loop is CASRENTRVEAEAFF. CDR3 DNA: TGTGCCAGCAGAGAAAACACTAGAGTGGAGGCTGAAGCTTTCTTT.